The present entry profiles one T cell receptor (beta chain) with its context. The table came from immunoSEQ multiplex PCR; TCRdb's copy has only in-frame clones and leaves some out. The table has tens of thousands of clones, 70% to 90% seen once. The data derive from a study of T cells after somatic rescue of genetic block. The material sequenced was peripheral blood mononuclear cells (PBMCs). The origin of this receptor is a woman between 18 and 29 years old.

CDR3 residues: CASSEGPAQETQYF. CDR3 nucleotides: TGCGCCAGCAGCGAGGGACCCGCCCAAGAGACCCAGTACTTC. The chain uses TRBV5-1 and TRBJ2-5, with D perhaps matching TRBD1 or TRBD2 (5 bases each). V shed 4 bases and J shed 1 base, with 11 bases lying between them. This CDR3 contains 14 residues. Germline assignment: CDR1 SGHRS and CDR2 YFSETQ. Drawing the rest from reference TRBV5-1 and TRBJ2-5, the complete variable domain is KAGVTQTPRYLIKTRGQQVTLSCSPISGHRSVSWYQQTPGQGLQFLFEYFSETQRNKGNFPGRFSGRQFSNSRSEMNVSTLELGDSALYLCASSEGPAQETQYFGPGTRLLVL.